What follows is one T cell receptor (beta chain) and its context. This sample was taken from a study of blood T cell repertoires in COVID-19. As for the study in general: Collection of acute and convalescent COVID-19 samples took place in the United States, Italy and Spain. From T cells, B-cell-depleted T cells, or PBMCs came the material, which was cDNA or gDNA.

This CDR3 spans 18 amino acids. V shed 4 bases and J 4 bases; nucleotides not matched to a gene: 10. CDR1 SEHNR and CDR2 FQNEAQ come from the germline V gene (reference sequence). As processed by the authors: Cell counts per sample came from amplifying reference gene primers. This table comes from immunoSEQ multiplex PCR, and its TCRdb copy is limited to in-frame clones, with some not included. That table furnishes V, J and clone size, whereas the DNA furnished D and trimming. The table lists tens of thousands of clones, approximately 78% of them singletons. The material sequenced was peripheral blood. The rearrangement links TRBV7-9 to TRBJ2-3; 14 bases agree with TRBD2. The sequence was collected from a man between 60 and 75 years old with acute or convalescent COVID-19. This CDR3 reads CASSSTGTSGSWADTQYF. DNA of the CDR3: TGTGCCAGCAGCTCTACCGGGACTAGCGGGAGTTGGGCAGATACGCAGTATTTT.